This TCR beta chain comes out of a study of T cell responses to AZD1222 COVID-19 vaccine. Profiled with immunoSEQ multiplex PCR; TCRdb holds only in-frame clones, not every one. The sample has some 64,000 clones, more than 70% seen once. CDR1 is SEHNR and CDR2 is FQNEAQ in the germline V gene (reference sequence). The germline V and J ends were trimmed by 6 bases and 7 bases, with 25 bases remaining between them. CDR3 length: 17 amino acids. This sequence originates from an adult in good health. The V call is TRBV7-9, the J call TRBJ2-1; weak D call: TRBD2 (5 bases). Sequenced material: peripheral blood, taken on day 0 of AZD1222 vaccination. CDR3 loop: CASRPIDYKQPGNEQFF. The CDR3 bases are TGTGCCAGCAGACCCATCGACTATAAACAACCGGGGAATGAGCAGTTCTTC.